This T cell receptor (beta chain) is from a study of identical twins. Donors were all healthy Caucasians. A universal primer site arose from template switching, and cDNA bore unique molecular identifiers. A single record per CDR3 protein comes from TCRdb applying MiXCR to the 5' RACE reads. The table includes some 1,600,000 distinct CDR3 sequences, around 33% detected once. The CDR3 has 14 residues. Between the trimmed V and J ends, which lost 6 bases and 5 bases, there was a span of 15 bases. This sequence was found in a newborn girl in good health. The rearrangement links TRBV12-3 or TRBV12-4 to TRBJ2-3; D unresolved. Sequences were obtained from cord blood. In nucleotides, the CDR3 is TGTGCCAGCAGCCCAACAAGGCCCGTAGATACGCAGTATTTT. Its translation: CASSPTRPVDTQYF.